This entry lists 20 T cell receptor beta chains sequenced from one sample in a study of blood T cell repertoires in COVID-19. The assay was immunoSEQ multiplex PCR, and TCRdb's table has in-frame clones only and misses some. The top ten clones hold roughly 1.3% of a sample with about 300,000 clones, 80% to 90% of them seen once. The specimen was peripheral blood. These TCRs come from a woman aged 45 to 65 with acute or convalescent COVID-19.

The chain recombines TRBV3-1 (or the pseudogene TRBV3-2) with TRBJ2-3; 9 bases fit TRBD2. The V and J ends lost 0 bases and 7 bases, in that order; junction bases with no gene match: 17. Germline V gene lookup returns CDR1 LGHDT and CDR2 YNNKEL (reference sequence). The CDR3 length is 19 residues. The CDR3 bases are TGTGCCAGCAGCCAAGAACAAGGATCCTGGCGGGGGGGCTCGAATACGCAGTATTTT. It is translated as CASSQEQGSWRGGSNTQYF.

This chain links TRBV6-6 with TRBJ2-1; 10 positions agree with TRBD1. This CDR3 is built from 15 residues. V dropped 4 bases and J dropped 7; count of bases not matched to a gene: 7. In germline, CDR1 is MNHNY, CDR2 SVGAGI (reference sequence). For the CDR3, the DNA is TGTGCCAGCAGTTCCCCGGGACAGGGGTCGAATGAGCAGTTCTTC. This sequence encodes CASSSPGQGSNEQFF.

V usage is TRBV20-1 and J usage is TRBJ2-1, with D perhaps matching TRBD2 (5 bases). This CDR3 has 12 residues. Germline CDR1 reads DFQATT; CDR2 reads SNEGSKA (reference sequence). With 3 bases removed from V and 8 bases from J, the gap between germline ends came to 11 bases. The CDR3 DNA is TGCAGTGCTAGTCGGGATTACGATGAGCAGTTCTTC. This encodes CSASRDYDEQFF.

The rearrangement uses TRBV25-1 and TRBJ2-1; D may be TRBD2 (5 bases). Trimming removed 6 bases at V and 9 bases at J, with 18 bases between. The CDR3 length is 14 residues. CDR1 is MGHDK, CDR2 SYGVNS, per germline. Here the CDR3 DNA reads TGTGCCAGCAGCACCTTGGGCCTAGGAGGTGAGCAGTTCTTC. It is translated as CASSTLGLGGEQFF.

The chain links TRBV5-1 to TRBJ1-4, with D possibly being TRBD1 (6 bases). CDR1 and CDR2 (germline): SGHRS, YFSETQ. V lost 0 bases, J lost 4 bases, and 10 bases lay in between. The CDR3 contains 15 residues. In DNA form, the CDR3 reads TGCGCCAGCAGCTTGGAATGGGGACATAATGAAAAACTGTTTTTT. As protein: CASSLEWGHNEKLFF. Looking up the rest from reference TRBV5-1 and TRBJ1-4 gives the full variable domain: KAGVTQTPRYLIKTRGQQVTLSCSPISGHRSVSWYQQTPGQGLQFLFEYFSETQRNKGNFPGRFSGRQFSNSRSEMNVSTLELGDSALYLCASSLEWGHNEKLFFGSGTQLSVL.

The J gene is TRBJ1-2, the V gene TRBV2; D is possibly TRBD1 (6 bases). This CDR3 contains 14 residues. Germline-derived CDR1 and CDR2 are SNHLY and FYNNEI. Trimming stripped 4 bases from V and 4 bases from J, with 13 bases between. The CDR3 region has the DNA TGTGCCAGCAGTGGAGTGGGGGCCCCCTATGGCTACACCTTC. Translating gives CASSGVGAPYGYTF. The full variable domain, its missing parts supplied by reference TRBV2 and TRBJ1-2, is EPEVTQTPSHQVTQMGQEVILRCVPISNHLYFYWYRQILGQKVEFLVSFYNNEISEKSEIFDDQFSVERPDGSNFTLKIRSTKLEDSAMYFCASSGVGAPYGYTFGSGTRLTVV.

V usage is TRBV19 and J usage is TRBJ2-1; the match to TRBD2 covers 11 bases. The J segment lost 0 bases and the V segment lost 2 bases, leaving 6 bases of the junction unmatched. Germline-derived CDR1 and CDR2 are LNHDA and SQIVND (reference sequence). CDR3 length: 18 residues. As DNA, the CDR3 is TGTGCCAGTAGTATAAGAGGACTAGCGGGCAGCTCCTACAATGAGCAGTTCTTC. Translated: CASSIRGLAGSSYNEQFF. Full variable domain (rest looked up from reference TRBV19 and TRBJ2-1): DGGITQSPKYLFRKEGQNVTLSCEQNLNHDAMYWYRQDPGQGLRLIYYSQIVNDFQKGDIAEGYSVSREKKESFPLTVTSAQKNPTAFYLCASSIRGLAGSSYNEQFFGPGTRLTVL.

The chain carries TRBV2 and TRBJ2-4; 12 nucleotides match TRBD1. The CDR3 runs 14 residues. The V segment lost 5 bases and the J segment 8 bases; nucleotides outside the gene matches: 4. The germline V gene has CDR1 SNHLY and CDR2 FYNNEI. The CDR3: CASSPGQGAYIQYF. In DNA form, the CDR3 reads TGTGCCAGCAGTCCGGGACAGGGGGCCTACATTCAGTACTTC.

J is TRBJ1-3 and V is TRBV6-5; D uncertain. CDR1 and CDR2 from the germline V gene are MNHEY and SVGAGI. The CDR3 runs 14 residues. Trimming pared 6 bases from V and 4 bases from J, leaving 13 bases between. For the CDR3, the DNA is TGTGCCAGCAGCCTAGCCGATACGGGAAACACCATATATTTT. Protein sequence: CASSLADTGNTIYF.

The V gene is TRBV12-5, the J gene TRBJ1-2; D might be TRBD1 (5 bases). Trimming stripped 0 bases from V and 4 bases from J, with 12 bases between. The CDR3 has 15 residues. Germline CDR1 is LGHNT and CDR2 is FRNRAP. CDR3 sequence (DNA): TGTGCTAGTGGTTTGGTACCACCTCAGGGCTATGGCTACACCTTC. Amino acid sequence: CASGLVPPQGYGYTF.

The chain has TRBV6-2 or TRBV6-3 and TRBJ2-3; D gene ambiguous. Germline values: CDR1 MNHEY, CDR2 SVGEGT. Between the trimmed V and J ends, which lost 6 bases and 5 bases, there was a span of 9 bases. The CDR3 extends over 12 amino acids. As DNA, the CDR3 is TGTGCCAGCAGCCTTCAGTTAGATACGCAGTATTTT. This codes for CASSLQLDTQYF.

V and J are TRBV3-1 (or the pseudogene TRBV3-2) and TRBJ1-2, with D maybe TRBD1 (6 bases). The CDR3 is made up of 16 amino acids. Germline CDR1 and CDR2: LGHDT and YNNKEL (reference sequence). Trimming took off 1 base at V and 4 bases at J, with 16 bases between the two ends. As DNA, the CDR3 is TGTGCCAGCAGCCAAGGAGACAGGACGTTCGGCTATGGCTACACCTTC. Protein sequence: CASSQGDRTFGYGYTF.

This clone showed up just once. This sequence joins TRBV10-3 and TRBJ2-3; perhaps TRBD1 as D (5 bases). This CDR3 has 15 amino acids. V shed 6 bases and J shed 2 bases, with 15 bases lying between them. Germline loops: CDR1 ENHRY, CDR2 SYGVKD. The CDR3 sequence: CAIRLKTDATDTQYF. CDR3 in DNA: TGTGCCATCAGGCTAAAGACAGACGCCACAGATACGCAGTATTTT.

V gene TRBV10-3 combines with J gene TRBJ1-2; no firm D call. Germline V lookup: CDR1 ENHRY, CDR2 SYGVKD. Trimming left V 0 bases short and J 4 bases short, with 9 bases between. The CDR3 length is 14 residues. Here the CDR3 reads CAISESPSGYGYTF. The CDR3 DNA reads TGTGCCATCAGTGAGTCCCCATCGGGCTATGGCTACACCTTC.

This chain joins TRBV3-1 (or the pseudogene TRBV3-2) and TRBJ1-5, with TRBD1 as a possible D gene (6 bases). There are 16 residues in the CDR3. V was shortened by 0 bases and J by 6 bases, with 15 bases between the two germline ends. Looked up from germline, CDR1 is LGHDT and CDR2 is YNNKEL (reference sequence). The chain's CDR3 is CASSQEKGGVGQPQHF. The CDR3 region has the DNA TGTGCCAGCAGCCAAGAAAAAGGGGGGGTTGGTCAGCCCCAGCATTTT.

As regards this clone: Other DNA variants within this sample encode the same CDR3. The chain joins TRBV5-6 to TRBJ2-3; maybe TRBD1 (6 bases). The CDR3 consists of 13 residues. V gave up 1 base and J gave up 5 bases, with 8 bases separating them. CDR1 SGHDT and CDR2 YYEEEE come from the germline V gene. This CDR3 is CASSLKGEDTQYF. DNA for the CDR3: TGTGCCAGCAGCTTGAAGGGGGAAGATACGCAGTATTTT.

The chain has TRBV18 and TRBJ1-4, with D tentatively TRBD1 (5 bases). Germline CDR1 is KGHSH and CDR2 is LQKENI. V lost 3 bases and J 5 bases, leaving 10 bases between the germline ends. The CDR3 has 14 residues. CDR3 protein: CASSPRQTNEKLFF. The CDR3 DNA follows: TGTGCCAGCTCACCGAGACAGACAAATGAAAAACTGTTTTTT. Full variable domain (outside the CDR3, taken from reference TRBV18 and TRBJ1-4): NAGVMQNPRHLVRRRGQEARLRCSPMKGHSHVYWYRQLPEEGLKFMVYLQKENIIDESGMPKERFSAEFPKEGPSILRIQQVVRGDSAAYFCASSPRQTNEKLFFGSGTQLSVL.

This clone was counted only a few times. The chain combines TRBV6-6 with TRBJ1-2; D gene unclear. The CDR3 covers 11 residues. Germline V lookup: CDR1 MNHNY, CDR2 SVGAGI (reference sequence). V dropped 6 bases and J dropped 11 bases, with 13 bases sitting between them. DNA of the CDR3: TGTGCCAGCAGCCCGACAAGTGGATACACCTTC. It encodes CASSPTSGYTF.

V gene TRBV2 combines with J gene TRBJ1-2; D gene ambiguous. This CDR3 has 11 amino acids. The ends were cut back, 5 bases at V and 3 bases at J, with 4 bases in the middle. Germline assignment: CDR1 SNHLY and CDR2 FYNNEI. The CDR3 DNA is TGTGCCAGCAGTCCTTACTATGGCTACACCTTC. Its protein product is CASSPYYGYTF.

This chain uses TRBV9 with TRBJ1-1; a possible D gene is TRBD1 (5 bases). The V end lost 4 bases, the J end lost 10 bases, and 17 bases lay between the germline ends. The germline V gene has CDR1 SGDLS and CDR2 YYNGEE. The CDR3 loop spans 13 amino acids. The CDR3 spells CASSPLGGGLAFF. CDR3 in DNA: TGTGCCAGCAGCCCCCTGGGGGGAGGCTTAGCTTTCTTT.